Described below is a single T cell receptor (beta chain) sequence and its context. Its antigen is currently unknown. The entry originates in a study of CD8+ T cells in alopecia areata. Study at large: Those patients who were treated received oral tofacitinib, which was given at 5 to 10 mg twice daily for moderate-to-severe alopecia areata.

cDNA reverse transcribed from extracted RNA served as the sequencing template. The protocol was immunoSEQ multiplex PCR, while the TCRdb copy is restricted to in-frame clones and leaves out a portion. The sample includes about 19,000 clones, less than 70% of them seen just once. Alopecia areata patients provided lesional scalp punch biopsies and peripheral blood. The CDR3 runs to 14 residues. V was clipped by 5 bases and J by 5 bases; unmatched bases: 0. Germline values: CDR1 MNHEY, CDR2 SVGAGI. Study results and caveats: Compared with mice, patients displayed less clear TCR sharing, possibly for HLA-related reasons. Resident alphabeta T cells of normal skin are also sequenced in scalp samples. Lesional scalp displayed greater clonality than normal scalp, most notably in alopecia totalis/universalis.

This chain uses TRBV6-5 with TRBJ2-1; 13 nucleotides agree with TRBD2. The clonotype was recovered from a human donor with alopecia areata. The sample in question was skin, obtained at week 0. As DNA, the CDR3 is TGTGCCAGCAGTGGACTAGCGGGGGACAATGAGCAGTTCTTC. Its protein product is CASSGLAGDNEQFF.